The 17 T cell receptor beta chains given below trace back to one sample, sequenced in a study of human T cells and chemical hapten exposure. MiXCR was run by TCRdb on the RACE reads, yielding one entry per CDR3 protein. The sample shows around 150,000 distinct CDR3 sequences, 25% to 35% of them seen only once. Time point denoted: patch test 3, about 24 weeks after DPC sensitization. Treatment given: therapeutic diphenylcyclopropenone sensitization with weekly scalp DPC. The sequencing here drew on whole blood, taken in connection with sensitization to the hapten diphenylcyclopropenone (DPC). Receptors were obtained from a woman aged 18 to 35 with alopecia areata. Some clones in this sample may be carry-over from other donors' samples.

This clonotype was observed a handful of times. The genes are TRBV6-2 or TRBV6-3 and TRBJ2-3, with 8 bases lining up with TRBD1. Losses at the gene ends were 5 bases for V and 6 bases for J; bases not matched to a gene: 4. Per germline, CDR1 MNHEY and CDR2 SVGEGT. This CDR3 has 13 residues. This chain's CDR3 is CASSGQGGDTQYF. CDR3 nucleotides: TGTGCCAGCAGTGGACAGGGCGGTGATACGCAGTATTTT.

A note on this clonotype: Germline and junction disagree at one end, which may indicate a read error. The rearrangement uses TRBV4-3 and TRBJ2-1; 10 bases fit TRBD2. Germline CDR1 LGHNA, CDR2 YSLEER. The CDR3 length is 17 residues. CDR3 nucleotides: TGCGTCAGCAGCCAAGATTATGGGGCTAGCGGGAGAGATGAGCAGTTCTTC. It specifies CVSSQDYGASGRDEQFF.

This clonotype was seen more than once but under ten times. The chain joins TRBV20-1 to TRBJ2-2; possible D gene TRBD2, 5 bases. The CDR3 covers 14 residues. In germline, CDR1 is DFQATT, CDR2 SNEGSKA (reference sequence). Trimming shortened V by 2 bases and J by 4 bases, and 11 bases separated the two germline ends. CDR3 region: CSARLGSTTGELFF. CDR3 DNA: TGCAGTGCTAGACTGGGGAGTACCACCGGGGAGCTGTTTTTT.

This clonotype was observed at least ten times. J is TRBJ1-3 and V is TRBV6-2 or TRBV6-3; unclear D gene. V gave up 7 bases and J gave up 1 base, with 14 bases separating them. CDR1 is MNHEY and CDR2 is SVGEGT in the germline V gene. The CDR3 has 15 residues. The CDR3 DNA sequence: TGTGCCAGCACCAACTCGATCGTATCTGGAAACACCATATATTTT. Amino acids: CASTNSIVSGNTIYF.

V is TRBV7-2 and J is TRBJ2-7; D gene ambiguous. The V gene lost 2 bases and the J gene lost 6 bases, with 11 bases spanning the gap. Germline V lookup: CDR1 SGHTA, CDR2 FQGNSA. The CDR3 length is 13 residues. CDR3 DNA: TGTGCCAGCAGCTTAATTCGGGCCTCCGAGCAGTACTTC. Amino acids: CASSLIRASEQYF.

The gene calls are TRBV7-6 and TRBJ1-6; D is uncertain. V lost 3 bases, J lost 6 bases, and 9 bases lay in between. The CDR3 extends over 14 amino acids. Germline V lookup: CDR1 SGHVS, CDR2 FNYEAQ. DNA of the CDR3: TGTGCCAGCAGCTTTAGTTCGTCTAATTCACCCCTCCACTTT. It yields the protein CASSFSSSNSPLHF.

Only a few counts were recorded for this clonotype. The chain carries TRBV5-1 and TRBJ2-2; D call uncertain. Between the trimmed V and J ends, which lost 2 bases and 2 bases, there was a span of 10 bases. Germline assignment: CDR1 SGHRS and CDR2 YFSETQ. This CDR3 comprises 15 residues. The CDR3 coding sequence is TGCGCCAGCAGCTTTATTACTGGAAACACCGGGGAGCTGTTTTTT. Its translation is CASSFITGNTGELFF.

J is TRBJ1-2 and V is TRBV29-1; TRBD1 aligns across 9 bases. The CDR3 extends over 12 amino acids. V lost 6 bases and J lost 6; bases outside the gene matches: 5. CDR1 and CDR2 from the germline V gene are SQVTM and ANQGSEA. This chain's CDR3 is CSVGGQGHGYTF. The CDR3 nucleotides read TGCAGCGTGGGGGGACAGGGTCATGGCTACACCTTC.

This clonotype appeared a few times. The chain couples TRBV3-1 to TRBJ2-4; D is unresolved. Germline V gives CDR1 LGHDT, CDR2 YNNKEL (reference sequence). CDR3 length equals 12 residues. The germline V and J ends were trimmed by 0 bases and 10 bases, with 7 bases remaining between them. DNA for the CDR3: TGTGCCAGCAGCCAAGACCCCTTGATTCAGTACTTC. Its protein product is CASSQDPLIQYF.

This chain connects TRBV5-6 to TRBJ2-1; D uncertain. Trimming took off 2 bases at V and 7 bases at J, with 7 bases between the two ends. The CDR3 has 12 amino acids. Germline lookup yields CDR1 SGHDT and CDR2 YYEEEE. In DNA, the CDR3 is TGTGCCAGCAGCTTTTTCTGGAATGAGCAGTTCTTC. It yields the protein CASSFFWNEQFF.

Only a few counts were recorded for this clonotype. The rearrangement links TRBV20-1 to TRBJ2-7; 11 bases are a match to TRBD2. There are 14 residues in the CDR3. Trimming took 2 bases from V and 3 from J; bases not matched to a gene: 3. CDR1 and CDR2 from the germline V gene are DFQATT and SNEGSKA (reference sequence). In nucleotides, the CDR3 is TGCAGTGCTAGATCAGGGACTAGCGGCTACGAGCAGTACTTC. Encoded protein: CSARSGTSGYEQYF.

The sample holds a few counts of this clonotype. The chain recombines TRBV9 with TRBJ2-3; 8 bases are a match to TRBD2. CDR3 length: 19 amino acids. The germline V gene encodes CDR1 SGDLS and CDR2 YYNGEE. J gave up 6 bases and V 3 bases, and 21 bases lay outside the gene matches. The CDR3 sequence: CASSAHGRTSPEGADTQYF. DNA for the CDR3: TGTGCCAGCAGCGCTCACGGGAGGACTAGCCCCGAGGGCGCTGATACGCAGTATTTT.

J is TRBJ2-5 and V is TRBV29-1; D gene ambiguous. The CDR3 runs 11 residues. Looked up from germline, CDR1 is SQVTM and CDR2 is ANQGSEA. V dropped 3 bases and J dropped 5 bases, with 7 bases sitting between them. The CDR3 DNA reads as TGCAGCGTTGACATAACGGAGACCCAGTACTTC. Translation gives CSVDITETQYF.

The rearrangement links TRBV7-8 to TRBJ2-5; D is uncertain. The V and J ends lost 3 bases and 0 bases respectively, with 5 bases between them. The CDR3 has 13 residues. CDR1 and CDR2 from the germline V gene are SGHVS and FQNEAQ. The CDR3 spells CASSLYNQETQYF. The DNA of the CDR3 is TGTGCCAGCAGCTTGTATAACCAAGAGACCCAGTACTTC.

This clonotype was found a few times. The DNA of the CDR3 is TGTGCCAGCAGTTCATCCTACTCTCGACAGGGATTGGCCTACGAGCAGTACTTC. Its translation: CASSSSYSRQGLAYEQYF. The chain employs TRBV6-2 or TRBV6-3 and TRBJ2-7; TRBD1 matches 7 bases. The CDR3 extends over 18 amino acids. Germline V gives CDR1 MNHEY, CDR2 SVGEGT. V lost 4 bases and J lost 2; bases outside the gene matches: 17.

The chain joins TRBV4-1 to TRBJ2-1; D may be TRBD1 or TRBD2 (5 bases each). Germline V gives CDR1 MGHRA, CDR2 YSYEKL. The CDR3 extends over 16 amino acids. V lost 1 base, J lost 4 bases, and 14 bases lay in between. CDR3 region: CASSQVGMGVYNEQFF. In DNA form, the CDR3 reads TGCGCCAGCAGCCAAGTCGGAATGGGGGTGTACAATGAGCAGTTCTTC.

This chain links TRBV4-3 with TRBJ2-5; TRBD2 matches 7 bases. J lost 1 base, V lost 4 bases, and 6 bases had no gene match. Germline CDR1 and CDR2: LGHNA and YSLEER. This CDR3 comprises 15 residues. CDR3 amino acids: CASSRRLAIQETQYF. The CDR3 coding sequence is TGCGCCAGCAGCCGTAGACTAGCAATCCAAGAGACCCAGTACTTC.